The 18 T cell receptor beta chains in this list originate from one sample, sequenced in a study of T cells in Graves' hyperthyroidism and ophthalmopathy. Amplified TCR beta CDR3 regions came from RNA transcripts. Primed by the HTBI set, a first-round RT-PCR was run on the TCR CDR3. MiXCR, applied by TCRdb to the multiplex PCR reads, yields one record per CDR3 protein. The sample comprises under 350,000 distinct CDR3 sequences, roughly 18% of which are singletons, and approximately 49% rests with the top ten. The sequencing sample was made of blood. The receptors come from a woman between 45 and 60 years old with Graves' hyperthyroidism.

The chain employs TRBV14 and TRBJ1-4; 8 bases map to TRBD1. CDR3 length equals 15 residues. V dropped 5 bases and J dropped 6; count of bases not matched to a gene: 8. Germline V lookup: CDR1 SGHDN, CDR2 FVKESK. CDR3 in DNA: TGTGCCAGCAGCTTTGGACAGGGCCTATATGAAAAACTGTTTTTT. Amino acids: CASSFGQGLYEKLFF. Filled out from reference TRBV14 and TRBJ1-4, the complete variable domain reads EAGVTQFPSHSVIEKGQTVTLRCDPISGHDNLYWYRRVMGKEIKFLLHFVKESKQDESGMPNNRFLAERTGGTYSTLKVQPAELEDSGVYFCASSFGQGLYEKLFFGSGTQLSVL.

This clonotype has at least ten counts. The chain combines TRBV5-1 with TRBJ2-2; D unresolved. V was cut by 1 base and J by 0 bases, with 10 bases left in between. The CDR3 is made up of 16 amino acids. CDR1 is SGHRS and CDR2 is YFSETQ in the germline V gene. The CDR3 loop reads CASSLYPRANTGELFF. Here the CDR3 DNA reads TGCGCCAGCAGCTTGTACCCGCGAGCGAACACCGGGGAGCTGTTTTTT.

This clonotype came up once. This chain uses TRBV6-5 with TRBJ2-5, with D perhaps matching TRBD1 (5 bases). The CDR3 consists of 15 residues. V was pared by 0 bases and J by 2 bases, with 10 bases between. CDR1 is MNHEY and CDR2 is SVGAGI in the germline V gene. This chain's CDR3 is CASSYSGRVQETQYF. The CDR3 nucleotides are TGTGCCAGCAGTTACTCGGGCAGGGTTCAAGAGACCCAGTACTTC.

The sample holds a few counts of this clonotype. The rearrangement uses TRBV6-1 and TRBJ1-5; D is perhaps TRBD1 (6 bases). The CDR3 covers 13 residues. Germline V CDR1 and CDR2: MNHNS, SASEGT. V was cut by 6 bases and J by 0 bases, with 6 bases left in between. The CDR3 protein is CASRDSSNQPQHF. The DNA for the CDR3 is TGTGCCAGCAGGGACAGTAGCAATCAGCCCCAGCATTTT.

This clonotype was counted at least ten times. This chain connects TRBV7-8 to TRBJ1-1; 7 positions agree with TRBD1. The trim removed 8 bases at V and 0 bases at J, leaving 3 bases unmatched. This CDR3 is 13 amino acids long. CDR1 and CDR2 from the germline V gene are SGHVS and FQNEAQ. The CDR3 spells CASRQGMNTEAFF. The CDR3 bases are TGTGCCAGCCGACAGGGTATGAACACTGAAGCTTTCTTT.

This clonotype was picked up many times. This chain connects TRBV2 to TRBJ2-2; TRBD2 matches 12 bases. Germline values: CDR1 SNHLY, CDR2 FYNNEI. The V segment lost 10 bases and the J segment 5 bases; nucleotides outside the gene matches: 11. The CDR3 contains 16 residues. The CDR3 is CAIQALGTSGTGELFF. CDR3 nucleotide sequence: TGTGCCATCCAGGCCCTCGGGACTAGCGGGACCGGGGAGCTGTTTTTT.

This clonotype was seen repeatedly, ten times or more. The genes are TRBV6-1 and TRBJ2-1; TRBD1 is a possible D gene (5 bases). Germline CDR1 is MNHNS and CDR2 is SASEGT. With 5 bases removed from V and 4 bases from J, the gap between germline ends came to 15 bases. The CDR3 sequence is 15 residues long. Here the CDR3 reads CASSSTPDKYNEQFF. CDR3 DNA: TGTGCCAGCAGTTCGACCCCGGACAAGTACAATGAGCAGTTCTTC.

This clonotype came up many times. The J gene is TRBJ1-2, the V gene TRBV10-3; tentatively, D is TRBD1 (5 bases). Germline V lookup: CDR1 ENHRY, CDR2 SYGVKD. The CDR3 has 15 amino acids. Trimming took off 6 bases at V and 4 bases at J, with 18 bases between the two ends. The DNA for the CDR3 is TGTGCCATCAGCGGTGGGGCCCCGGGCTCCTATGGCTACACCTTC. Residues: CAISGGAPGSYGYTF.

In its sample, this clonotype was seen a few times. CDR3 sequence (DNA): TGTGCCAGCAGTTTTATTCCGGGGTCCGACACGTACACTGAAGCTTTCTTT. Translation: CASSFIPGSDTYTEAFF. The V call is TRBV12-3 or TRBV12-4, the J call TRBJ1-1; D unclear. The germline V and J ends were trimmed by 3 bases and 3 bases, with 20 bases remaining between them. The CDR3 contains 17 residues.

Only a few counts were recorded for this clonotype. J is TRBJ2-3 and V is TRBV12-3 or TRBV12-4; D gene ambiguous. CDR3 length: 14 amino acids. Trimming stripped 4 bases from V and 1 base from J, with 9 bases between. CDR3 loop: CASSSIRGTDTQYF. The DNA of the CDR3 is TGTGCCAGCAGTTCTATAAGGGGCACAGATACGCAGTATTTT.

This chain links TRBV7-3 with TRBJ2-1; D may be TRBD2 (6 bases). Trimming took off 3 bases at V and 4 bases at J, with 13 bases between the two ends. The V gene's germline CDR1 is SGHTA and CDR2 FQGTGA. This CDR3 is built from 15 residues. For the CDR3, the DNA is TGTGCCAGCAGCTTCTCCGGGAGCGGGTACAATGAGCAGTTCTTC. The encoded protein is CASSFSGSGYNEQFF.

This clonotype was observed at least ten times. The rearrangement links TRBV19 to TRBJ2-7; tentatively, D is TRBD2 (5 bases). V shed 4 bases and J shed 7 bases, with 14 bases lying between them. There are 13 residues in the CDR3. Germline V lookup: CDR1 LNHDA, CDR2 SQIVND (reference sequence). The CDR3 coding sequence is TGTGCCAGTAGTAGTTCCCGCACGGGGGAGCAGTACTTC. Translation gives CASSSSRTGEQYF.

V is TRBV28 and J is TRBJ2-7; 7 bases are a match to TRBD2. With 6 bases clipped from V and 4 bases from J, the junction kept 6 bases outside the gene matches. The CDR3 has 13 amino acids. Germline CDR1 reads MDHEN; CDR2 reads SYDVKM. CDR3 in DNA: TGTGCCAGCAGGGGGGGGGGGGAGTACGAGCAGTACTTC. The encoded protein is CASRGGGEYEQYF.

Regarding this clonotype: A read error may account for a junction end that differs from germline. The CDR3 is CASSQKSAERGILFYRYNEQSF. The CDR3 DNA sequence: TGTGCCAGCAGCCAAAAAAGCGCCGAGCGGGGGATATTATTTTACCGGTACAATGAGCAGTCCTTC. The V and J genes are TRBV3-1 and TRBJ2-1; 8 bases align to TRBD2. From germline, CDR1 is LGHDT and CDR2 YNNKEL (reference sequence). The CDR3 has 22 amino acids.

This chain links TRBV7-9 with TRBJ2-4; a weak D match, TRBD1 (6 bases). The germline gives CDR1 SEHNR, CDR2 FQNEAQ (reference sequence). This CDR3 has 14 residues. V dropped 5 bases and J dropped 11 bases, with 19 bases sitting between them. The CDR3: CASSPGHGSSVQYF. CDR3 DNA sequence: TGTGCCAGCAGCCCGGGACACGGCTCGTCTGTTCAGTACTTC.

This clonotype was seen ten or more times. This chain links TRBV6-5 with TRBJ2-1, with 7 bases identical to TRBD1. Germline CDR1 reads MNHEY; CDR2 reads SVGAGI. This CDR3 comprises 16 residues. V lost 1 base, J lost 3 bases, and 6 bases stayed unmatched. CDR3 loop: CASSYYKGAVYNEQFF. CDR3 in DNA: TGTGCCAGCAGTTACTATAAGGGGGCGGTCTACAATGAGCAGTTCTTC.

J is TRBJ1-1 and V is TRBV9, with 8 bases that match TRBD1. The CDR3 has 17 residues. Per the germline V gene, CDR1 is SGDLS and CDR2 is YYNGEE. V trimming: 4 bases; J trimming: 3 bases; junction bases outside the gene matches: 14. CDR3 bases: TGTGCCAGCAGCCCGCCCCCCCGCGCAGGGGGCCACACTGAAGCTTTCTTT. It codes for CASSPPPRAGGHTEAFF.

The table lists this clonotype with many counts. The chain employs TRBV13 and TRBJ2-7; D is possibly TRBD1 (6 bases). CDR3 length: 15 residues. Germline V gene data show CDR1 as PRHDT and CDR2 as FYEKMQ (reference sequence). Between the trimmed V and J ends, which lost 4 bases and 7 bases, there was a span of 20 bases. The CDR3: CASSSRDGGRGEQYF. For the CDR3, the DNA is TGTGCCAGCAGCTCCCGCGACGGAGGAAGGGGGGAGCAGTACTTC. The full variable domain, with the rest looked up from reference TRBV13 and TRBJ2-7, is AAGVIQSPRHLIKEKRETATLKCYPIPRHDTVYWYQQGPGQDPQFLISFYEKMQSDKGSIPDRFSAQQFSDYHSELNMSSLELGDSALYFCASSSRDGGRGEQYFGPGTRLTVT.